The present entry profiles one TCR beta chain with its context. No antigen is known for it. This entry belongs to a study of blood T cells in healthy people across ages. Broader study findings: No one knew whether donors had CMV, which possibly confounded expanded clonotype changes.

All donors came from Russia, were Caucasian and healthy, and spanned ages roughly 6 to 95. The second PCR ran roughly 6 to 11 cycles with a sample-barcoded 5' primer and J-beta primers. MiXCR, run by TCRdb on the 5' RACE reads, gives a single entry per CDR3 protein. The sample lists hundreds of thousands of distinct CDR3 sequences, roughly 64% occurring once. The germline CDR1 and CDR2 sequences are SGHTA and FQGNSA. The CDR3 runs to 15 residues. V shed 5 bases and J 2 bases; nucleotides not matched to a gene: 8. The TCR sequence derives from a man aged 25-45 years in good health. The chain combines TRBV7-2 with TRBJ2-7, with TRBD2 identical over 8 bases. The material sequenced was blood. The CDR3 reads CASSHTSGPTYEQYF. CDR3 nucleotides: TGTGCCAGCAGCCATACTAGCGGTCCTACCTACGAGCAGTACTTC.